The sequence of this T cell receptor (beta chain) was determined in a study of T cell responses to AZD1222 COVID-19 vaccine. General study findings and limits: Only a handful of people who got AZD1222 tested seropositive at baseline.

The CDR3 has 15 residues. Looked up from germline, CDR1 is MNHEY and CDR2 is SVGAGI. The V end was cut by 2 bases, the J end by 0 bases, with 11 bases between. TCRdb's copy holds only in-frame clones and misses some; the assay was immunoSEQ multiplex PCR. The table records about 110,000 clones, about 94% of them present only once. This clone was recorded only once. The antigen remains unidentified. The genes are TRBV6-5 and TRBJ2-7; D is possibly TRBD1 or TRBD2 (5 bases each). The specimen comprised peripheral blood, sampled 28 days after the second AZD1222 dose. This clonotype was obtained from an adult who received the AZD1222 COVID-19 vaccine. Here the CDR3 DNA reads TGTGCCAGCAGTTACAAGGGGAGATCCTCCTACGAGCAGTACTTC. It codes for CASSYKGRSSYEQYF.